This section outlines one T cell receptor (beta chain) sequence together with its context. J gave up 1 base and V 11 bases, and 18 bases lay outside the gene matches. Per germline, CDR1 WSHSY and CDR2 SAAADI. The CDR3 covers 17 residues. The sample is drawn from a study of blood T cell repertoires in COVID-19. Study at large: From the United States, Italy and Spain came samples of acute and convalescent COVID-19.

Data came from immunoSEQ multiplex PCR; TCRdb stores just in-frame clones and leaves some out. This table has about 280,000 clones, roughly 80% appearing once. A case of COVID-19 had been met by exposed participants within 2 weeks before study entry. The chain couples TRBV10-2 to TRBJ2-7; 9 positions agree with TRBD2. Sequenced input: PBMCs or T cells enriched from blood (not recorded which). The receptor was derived from a man aged 40-49 years who had been exposed to COVID-19. CDR3: CAWRNAGGPQKSYEQYF. The CDR3 DNA reads TGCGCCTGGCGGAACGCGGGAGGGCCTCAAAAGTCCTACGAGCAGTACTTC.